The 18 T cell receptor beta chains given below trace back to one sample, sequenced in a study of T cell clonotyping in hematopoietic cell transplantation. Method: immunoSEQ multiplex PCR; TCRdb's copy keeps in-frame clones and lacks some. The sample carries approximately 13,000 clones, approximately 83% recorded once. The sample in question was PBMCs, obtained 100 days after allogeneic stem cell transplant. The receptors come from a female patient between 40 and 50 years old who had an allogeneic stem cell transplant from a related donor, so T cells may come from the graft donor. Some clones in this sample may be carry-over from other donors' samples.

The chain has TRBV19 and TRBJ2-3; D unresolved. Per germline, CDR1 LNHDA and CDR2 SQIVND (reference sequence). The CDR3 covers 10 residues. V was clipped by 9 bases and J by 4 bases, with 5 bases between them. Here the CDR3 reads CASESDTQYF. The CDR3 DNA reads TGTGCCAGCGAGTCAGATACGCAGTATTTT.

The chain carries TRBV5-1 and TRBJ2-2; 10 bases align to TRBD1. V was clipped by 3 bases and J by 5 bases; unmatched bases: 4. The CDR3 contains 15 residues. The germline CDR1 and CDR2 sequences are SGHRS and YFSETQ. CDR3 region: CASSSRTGGTGELFF. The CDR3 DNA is TGCGCCAGCAGCTCCCGGACAGGGGGGACCGGGGAGCTGTTTTTT.

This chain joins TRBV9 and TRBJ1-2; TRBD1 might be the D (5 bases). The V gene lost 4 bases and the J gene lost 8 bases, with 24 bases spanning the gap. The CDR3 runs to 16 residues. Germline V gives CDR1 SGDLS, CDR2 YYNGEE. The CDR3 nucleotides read TGTGCCAGCAGCCTTCTCGACAGCGGGGGGAATCGCGGCTACACCTTC. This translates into CASSLLDSGGNRGYTF.

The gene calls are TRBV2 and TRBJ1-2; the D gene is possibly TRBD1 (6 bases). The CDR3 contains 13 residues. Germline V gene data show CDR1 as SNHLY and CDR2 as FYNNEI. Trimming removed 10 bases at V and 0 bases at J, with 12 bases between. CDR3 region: CAKEQGTNYGYTF. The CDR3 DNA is TGTGCCAAAGAACAGGGTACTAACTATGGCTACACCTTC.

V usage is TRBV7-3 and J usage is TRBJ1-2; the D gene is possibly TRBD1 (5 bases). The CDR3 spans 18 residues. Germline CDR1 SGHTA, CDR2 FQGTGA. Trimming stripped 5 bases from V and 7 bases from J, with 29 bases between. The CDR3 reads CASSPLPTVGGDRGGYTF. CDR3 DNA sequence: TGTGCCAGCAGCCCTTTGCCAACCGTTGGGGGTGACCGGGGTGGCTACACCTTC. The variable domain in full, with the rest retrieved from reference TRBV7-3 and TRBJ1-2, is GAGVSQTPSNKVTEKGKYVELRCDPISGHTALYWYRQSLGQGPEFLIYFQGTGAADDSGLPNDRFFAVRPEGSVSTLKIQRTERGDSAVYLCASSPLPTVGGDRGGYTFGSGTRLTVV.

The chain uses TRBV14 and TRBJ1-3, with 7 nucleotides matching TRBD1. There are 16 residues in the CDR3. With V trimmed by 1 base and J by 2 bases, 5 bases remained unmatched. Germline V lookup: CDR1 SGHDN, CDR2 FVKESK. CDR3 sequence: CASSQGVRGAGNTIYF. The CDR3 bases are TGTGCCAGCAGCCAAGGGGTCAGGGGGGCTGGAAACACCATATATTTT. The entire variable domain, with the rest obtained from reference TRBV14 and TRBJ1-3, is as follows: EAGVTQFPSHSVIEKGQTVTLRCDPISGHDNLYWYRRVMGKEIKFLLHFVKESKQDESGMPNNRFLAERTGGTYSTLKVQPAELEDSGVYFCASSQGVRGAGNTIYFGEGSWLTVV.

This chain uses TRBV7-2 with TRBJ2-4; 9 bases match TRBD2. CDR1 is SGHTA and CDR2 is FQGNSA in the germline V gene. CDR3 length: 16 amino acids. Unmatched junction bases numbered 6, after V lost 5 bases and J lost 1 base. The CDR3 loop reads CASSPQREAAKNIQYF. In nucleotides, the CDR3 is TGTGCCAGCAGCCCACAGCGGGAGGCGGCCAAAAACATTCAGTACTTC.

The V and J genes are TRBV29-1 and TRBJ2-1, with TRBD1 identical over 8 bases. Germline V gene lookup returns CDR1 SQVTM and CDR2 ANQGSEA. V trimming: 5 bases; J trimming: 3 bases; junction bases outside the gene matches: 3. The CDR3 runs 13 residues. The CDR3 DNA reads TGCAGCGTTAGGGACAGGAGCTACAATGAGCAGTTCTTC. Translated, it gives CSVRDRSYNEQFF.

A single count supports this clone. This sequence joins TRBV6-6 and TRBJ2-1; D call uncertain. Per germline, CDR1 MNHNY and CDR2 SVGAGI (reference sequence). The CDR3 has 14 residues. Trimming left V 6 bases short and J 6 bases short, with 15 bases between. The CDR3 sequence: CASSFTGPCNEQFF. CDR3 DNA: TGTGCCAGCAGCTTTACTGGGCCCTGCAATGAGCAGTTCTTC.

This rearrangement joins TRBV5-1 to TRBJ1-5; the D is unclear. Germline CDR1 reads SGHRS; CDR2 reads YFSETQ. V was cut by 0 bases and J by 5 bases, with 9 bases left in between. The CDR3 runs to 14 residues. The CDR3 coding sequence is TGCGCCAGCAGCTTGGACGGGTGGGATCAGCCCCAGCATTTT. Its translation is CASSLDGWDQPQHF.

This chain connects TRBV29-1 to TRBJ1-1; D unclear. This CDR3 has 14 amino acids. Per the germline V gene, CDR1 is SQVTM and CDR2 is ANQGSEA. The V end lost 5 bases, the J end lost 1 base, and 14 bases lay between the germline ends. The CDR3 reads CSVLTGRSNTEAFF. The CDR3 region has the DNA TGCAGCGTTCTCACTGGCAGGTCGAACACTGAAGCTTTCTTT.

This chain's CDR3 is CASSQVGTDQPQHF. CDR3 DNA: TGCGCCAGCAGCCAAGTAGGGACAGATCAGCCCCAGCATTTT. This rearrangement joins TRBV4-1 to TRBJ1-5, with 7 bases lining up with TRBD1. V trimming: 1 base; J trimming: 5 bases; junction bases outside the gene matches: 2. The CDR3 length is 14 residues. Germline CDR1 MGHRA, CDR2 YSYEKL.

The CDR3 DNA sequence: TGTGCCATCAGTGATTCGATGGGGGGAAGTCAGCCCCAGCATTTT. It translates to CAISDSMGGSQPQHF. The chain joins TRBV10-3 to TRBJ1-5; D might be TRBD1 (5 bases). The V end lost 3 bases, the J end lost 6 bases, and 15 bases lay between the germline ends. This CDR3 contains 15 residues. From germline, CDR1 is ENHRY and CDR2 SYGVKD.

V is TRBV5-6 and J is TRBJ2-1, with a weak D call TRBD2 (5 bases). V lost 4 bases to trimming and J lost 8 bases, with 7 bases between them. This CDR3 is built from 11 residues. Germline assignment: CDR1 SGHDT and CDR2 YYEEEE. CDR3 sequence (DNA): TGTGCCAGCAGCCTGCGGGATGAGCAGTTCTTC. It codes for CASSLRDEQFF.

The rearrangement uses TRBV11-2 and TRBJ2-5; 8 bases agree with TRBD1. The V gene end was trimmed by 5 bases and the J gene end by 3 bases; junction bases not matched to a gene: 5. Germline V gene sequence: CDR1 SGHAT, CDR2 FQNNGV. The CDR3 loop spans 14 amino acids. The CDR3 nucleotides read TGTGCCAGCAGCACGGGACAGGTCGAAGAGACCCAGTACTTC. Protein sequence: CASSTGQVEETQYF.

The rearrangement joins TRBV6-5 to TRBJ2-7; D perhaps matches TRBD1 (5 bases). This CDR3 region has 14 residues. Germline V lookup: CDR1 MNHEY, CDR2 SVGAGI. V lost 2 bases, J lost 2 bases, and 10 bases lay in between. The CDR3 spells CASSYGAGTYEQYF. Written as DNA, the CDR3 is TGTGCCAGCAGTTACGGGGCAGGCACCTACGAGCAGTACTTC.

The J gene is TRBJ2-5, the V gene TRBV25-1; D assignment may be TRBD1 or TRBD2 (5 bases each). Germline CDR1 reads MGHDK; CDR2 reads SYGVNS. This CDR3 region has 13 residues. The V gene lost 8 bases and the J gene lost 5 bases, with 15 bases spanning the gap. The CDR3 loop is CASGSGTGETQYF. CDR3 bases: TGTGCCAGCGGATCCGGGACGGGTGAGACCCAGTACTTC. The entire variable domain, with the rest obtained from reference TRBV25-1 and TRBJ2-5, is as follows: EADIYQTPRYLVIGTGKKITLECSQTMGHDKMYWYQQDPGMELHLIHYSYGVNSTEKGDLSSESTVSRIRTEHFPLTLESARPSHTSQYLCASGSGTGETQYFGPGTRLLVL.

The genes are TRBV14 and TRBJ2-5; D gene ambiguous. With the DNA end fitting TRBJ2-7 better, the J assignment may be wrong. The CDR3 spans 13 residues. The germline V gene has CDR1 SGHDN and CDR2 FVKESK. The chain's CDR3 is CASSPDISYEQYF. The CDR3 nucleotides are TGTGCCAGCAGTCCCGACATCTCCTACGAGCAGTACTTC.